These 7 T cell receptor beta chains were sequenced from one sample in a study of T cell changes during pregnancy in multiple sclerosis. Libraries were prepared by immunoSEQ multiplex PCR; TCRdb keeps only in-frame clonotypes and omits some of them. The data hold some 40,000 clones, with about 89% observed a single time. Sequenced here: CD4+ T cells from peripheral blood mononuclear cells, sampled in the first trimester of pregnancy. These receptor sequences come from a female donor with multiple sclerosis, enrolled in a pregnancy study.

The chain uses TRBV7-3 and TRBJ2-5; TRBD1 is a possible D gene (6 bases). There are 14 residues in the CDR3. Germline CDR1 is SGHTA and CDR2 is FQGTGA. V was cut by 4 bases and J by 2 bases, with 11 bases left in between. This CDR3 reads CASSSDSLQETQYF. CDR3 bases: TGTGCCAGCAGCTCGGACAGCCTTCAAGAGACCCAGTACTTC.

This clone appeared a single time. The chain recombines TRBV18 with TRBJ1-5; D is perhaps TRBD1 (6 bases). Germline V lookup: CDR1 KGHSH, CDR2 LQKENI. This CDR3 region has 15 residues. Trimming shortened V by 2 bases and J by 3 bases, and 11 bases separated the two germline ends. The CDR3 DNA reads as TGTGCCAGCTCACCAAGTGGGGGCAACAATCAGCCCCAGCATTTT. The encoded protein is CASSPSGGNNQPQHF. Combining the CDR3 with reference TRBV18 and TRBJ1-5 gives the whole variable domain NAGVMQNPRHLVRRRGQEARLRCSPMKGHSHVYWYRQLPEEGLKFMVYLQKENIIDESGMPKERFSAEFPKEGPSILRIQQVVRGDSAAYFCASSPSGGNNQPQHFGDGTRLSIL.

V is TRBV11-2 and J is TRBJ1-1; TRBD1 is a possible D gene (6 bases). Trimming took off 3 bases at V and 7 bases at J, with 12 bases between the two ends. The CDR3 is made up of 13 amino acids. CDR1 is SGHAT and CDR2 is FQNNGV in the germline V gene. This chain's CDR3 is CASSLGGGGEAFF. The CDR3 DNA follows: TGTGCCAGCAGCTTGGGGGGAGGGGGTGAAGCTTTCTTT.

The rearrangement links TRBV13 to TRBJ2-3; 7 positions agree with TRBD2. CDR1 and CDR2 from the germline V gene are PRHDT and FYEKMQ (reference sequence). The CDR3 is made up of 14 amino acids. The V segment lost 5 bases and the J segment 3 bases; nucleotides outside the gene matches: 5. CDR3 sequence (DNA): TGTGCCAGCAGCCCCCGACTAGCAACAGATACGCAGTATTTT. Protein: CASSPRLATDTQYF.

The chain carries TRBV7-2 and TRBJ2-7; 11 bases match TRBD2. The length of the CDR3 is 18 residues. V was pared by 5 bases and J by 3 bases, with 15 bases of the junction left unmatched. The germline V gene has CDR1 SGHTA and CDR2 FQGNSA. Written as DNA, the CDR3 is TGTGCCAGCAGCCCAAGAGGGCTAGCGGGAGGTAAGGGCTACGAGCAGTACTTC. Its translation is CASSPRGLAGGKGYEQYF. Full variable domain (outside the CDR3, taken from reference TRBV7-2 and TRBJ2-7): GAGVSQSPSNKVTEKGKDVELRCDPISGHTALYWYRQSLGQGLEFLIYFQGNSAPDKSGLPSDRFSAERTGGSVSTLTIQRTQQEDSAVYLCASSPRGLAGGKGYEQYFGPGTRLTVT.

J is TRBJ1-2 and V is TRBV5-6; D unresolved. The CDR3 spans 13 residues. Trimming removed 4 bases at V and 7 bases at J, with 14 bases between. From germline, CDR1 is SGHDT and CDR2 YYEEEE. In DNA, the CDR3 is TGTGCCAGCAGCCAGGTGGGGAGGAGTGGCTACACCTTC. This sequence encodes CASSQVGRSGYTF.

This clone was counted a few times. The CDR3 nucleotides are TGTGCCACCCAGGCGGGGTACGAGCAGTACTTC. Encoded protein: CATQAGYEQYF. V is TRBV2 and J is TRBJ2-7, with a weak D call TRBD2 (6 bases). The CDR3 is 11 amino acids. Germline V gene lookup returns CDR1 SNHLY and CDR2 FYNNEI. The V end was cut by 10 bases, the J end by 4 bases, with 11 bases between.